Here is one TCR beta chain with its context. This sample is part of a study of blood T cell repertoires in COVID-19. Study-wide context: The United States, Italy and Spain supplied acute and convalescent COVID-19 samples. In each case, the material was cDNA or gDNA derived from T cells, B-cell-depleted T cells, or PBMCs.

The CDR3 runs to 15 residues. In the original workflow: Amplification with reference gene primers provided the estimates of nucleated cell counts. The assay was immunoSEQ multiplex PCR, and TCRdb's table has in-frame clones only and misses some. That table is the source of V, J and clone size, and D and trimming were worked out from the DNA. The data contain over 150,000 clones, roughly 84% of them singletons. The sample taken for sequencing was peripheral blood. V gene TRBV21-1 combines with J gene TRBJ1-6; whether TRBD1, the table's D call, matches the DNA was not checked. TRBV21-1 is designated a pseudogene. The TCR was taken from a woman aged 60-70 years with acute or convalescent COVID-19. CDR3 protein: CASSRPTGPNSPLHF. The CDR3 coding sequence is TGTGCCAGCAGCCGACCGACAGGACCTAATTCACCCCTCCACTTT.